This T cell receptor beta chain was profiled in a study of human T cells and chemical hapten exposure. J lost 6 bases, V lost 6 bases, and 19 bases had no gene match. Germline CDR1 and CDR2: MNHEY and SMNVEV (reference sequence). There are 20 residues in the CDR3. Time point meaning: patch test 1, 2 weeks after DPC sensitization. Documented treatment: therapeutic diphenylcyclopropenone sensitization with weekly scalp DPC. Someone pulled total RNA out of unfractionated whole blood. Drawing of blood took place ahead of applying each patch test. TCRdb ran MiXCR on the RACE reads and lists one entry per CDR3 protein. The sample lists around 57,000 distinct CDR3 sequences, about 11% occurring once.

The TCR sequence derives from a woman aged 40 to 55 with alopecia areata. Some clones in this sample may be carry-over from other donors' samples. The sequencing here drew on whole blood, taken in connection with sensitization to the hapten diphenylcyclopropenone (DPC). This chain uses TRBV27 with TRBJ2-3; 15 bases are a match to TRBD2. The DNA for the CDR3 is TGTGCCAGCAGCCTTAGGACTAGCGGGAGGGCCCAGGGCCAGGGGGATACGCAGTATTTT. Translated, it gives CASSLRTSGRAQGQGDTQYF.